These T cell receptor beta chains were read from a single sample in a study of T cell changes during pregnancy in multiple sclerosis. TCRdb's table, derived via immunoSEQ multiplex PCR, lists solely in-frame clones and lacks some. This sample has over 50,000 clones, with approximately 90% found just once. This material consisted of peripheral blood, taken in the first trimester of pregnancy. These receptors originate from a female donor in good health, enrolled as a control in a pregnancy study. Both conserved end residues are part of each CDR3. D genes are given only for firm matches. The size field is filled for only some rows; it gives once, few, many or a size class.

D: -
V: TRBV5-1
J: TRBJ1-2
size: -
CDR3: CASSLPGDYTF
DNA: TGCGCCAGCAGCTTGCCCGGGGACTACACCTTC

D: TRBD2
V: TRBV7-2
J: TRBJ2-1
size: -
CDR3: CASSPRLAGAVREQFF
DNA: TGTGCCAGCAGCCCGAGACTAGCGGGGGCCGTCAGGGAGCAGTTCTTC

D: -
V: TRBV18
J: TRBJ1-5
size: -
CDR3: CASSPPGEGPNQPQHF
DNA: TGTGCCAGCTCACCACCGGGGGAGGGTCCGAATCAGCCCCAGCATTTT

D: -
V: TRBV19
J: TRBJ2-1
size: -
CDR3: CASSTISGRVSDNEQFF
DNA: TGTGCCAGTAGTACCATTAGCGGAAGGGTGTCAGACAATGAGCAGTTCTTC

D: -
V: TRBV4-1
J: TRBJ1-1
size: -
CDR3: CASSHLSVSEAFF
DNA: TGCGCCAGCAGCCACCTGAGTGTCTCTGAAGCTTTCTTT

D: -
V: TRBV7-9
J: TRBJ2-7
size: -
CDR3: CASSLDVRVYEQYF
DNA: TGTGCCAGCAGCTTAGACGTGCGGGTCTACGAGCAGTACTTC

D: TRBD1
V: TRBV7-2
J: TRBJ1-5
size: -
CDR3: CASSLRFSGGMENQPQHF
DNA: TGTGCCAGCAGCTTAAGGTTTTCAGGGGGAATGGAAAATCAGCCCCAGCATTTT

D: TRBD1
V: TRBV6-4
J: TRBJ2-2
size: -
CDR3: CASSESVGDRETGELFF
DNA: TGTGCCAGCAGTGAATCTGTTGGGGACAGGGAAACCGGGGAGCTGTTTTTT

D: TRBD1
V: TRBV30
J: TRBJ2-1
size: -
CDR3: CAWSVRGRGPRNEQFF
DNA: TGTGCCTGGAGTGTACGGGGCAGGGGGCCGAGAAATGAGCAGTTCTTC

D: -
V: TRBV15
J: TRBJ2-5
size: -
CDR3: CATSRAPLRLQETQYF
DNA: TGTGCCACCAGCAGAGCACCACTCAGGTTACAAGAGACCCAGTACTTC

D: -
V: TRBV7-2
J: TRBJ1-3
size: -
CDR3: CASSTGVSGNTIYF
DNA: TGTGCCAGCAGCACAGGAGTCTCTGGAAACACCATATATTTT

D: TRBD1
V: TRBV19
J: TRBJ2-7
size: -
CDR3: CASRTTGEYEQYF
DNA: TGTGCCAGTAGGACGACAGGGGAATACGAGCAGTACTTC

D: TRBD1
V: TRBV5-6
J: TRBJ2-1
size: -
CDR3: CASMERGPIGQFF
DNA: TGTGCCAGCATGGAGAGGGGGCCAATCGGTCAGTTCTTC

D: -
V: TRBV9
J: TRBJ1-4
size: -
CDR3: CASSVSTGPNEKLFF
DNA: TGTGCCAGCAGCGTATCTACAGGGCCTAATGAAAAACTGTTTTTT

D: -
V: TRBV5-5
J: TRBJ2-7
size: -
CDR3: CASSLAFWTRGGTYEQYF
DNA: TGTGCCAGCAGCTTGGCCTTTTGGACCAGAGGAGGGACCTACGAGCAGTACTTC

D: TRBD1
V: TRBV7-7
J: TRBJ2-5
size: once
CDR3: CASSSRGSETQYF
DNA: TGTGCCAGCAGCTCCAGGGGGTCGGAGACCCAGTACTTC

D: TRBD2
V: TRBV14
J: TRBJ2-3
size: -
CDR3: CASSQALAATDTQYF
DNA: TGTGCCAGCAGCCAAGCCCTAGCGGCCACAGATACGCAGTATTTT

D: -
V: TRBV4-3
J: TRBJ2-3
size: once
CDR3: CASSQEVAVDTQYF
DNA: TGCGCCAGCAGCCAAGAGGTAGCGGTAGATACGCAGTATTTT

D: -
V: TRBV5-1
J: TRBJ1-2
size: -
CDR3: CASKAAVRKTYGYTF
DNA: TGCGCCAGCAAAGCAGCGGTTCGAAAGACCTATGGCTACACCTTC

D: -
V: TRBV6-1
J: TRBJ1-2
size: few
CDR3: CASTLDYGYTF
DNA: TGTGCCAGCACCCTTGACTATGGCTACACCTTC

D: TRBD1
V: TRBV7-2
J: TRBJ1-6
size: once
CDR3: CASSSGQVNSPLHF
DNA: TGTGCCAGCAGCTCTGGACAGGTTAATTCACCCCTCCACTTT

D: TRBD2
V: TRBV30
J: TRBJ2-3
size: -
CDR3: CAWSGGTSGERDTQYF
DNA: TGTGCCTGGAGTGGTGGGACTAGCGGGGAACGAGATACGCAGTATTTT